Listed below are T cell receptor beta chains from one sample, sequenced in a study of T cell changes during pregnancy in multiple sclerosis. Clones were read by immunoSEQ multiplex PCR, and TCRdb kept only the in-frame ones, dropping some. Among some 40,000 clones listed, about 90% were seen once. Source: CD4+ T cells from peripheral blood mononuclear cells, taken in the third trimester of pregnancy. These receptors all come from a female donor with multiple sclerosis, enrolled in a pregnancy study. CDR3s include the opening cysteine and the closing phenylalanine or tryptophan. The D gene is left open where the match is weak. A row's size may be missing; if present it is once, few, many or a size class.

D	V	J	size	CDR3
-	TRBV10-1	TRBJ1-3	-	CASSGGRGSGNTIYF
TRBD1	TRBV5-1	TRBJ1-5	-	CASSWTGGDQPQHF
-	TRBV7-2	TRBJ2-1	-	CASSPESRGLRAYNEQFF
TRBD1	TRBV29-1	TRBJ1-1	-	CSVLRDRGDTEAFF
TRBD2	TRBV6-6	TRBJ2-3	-	CASSRLAGGPRDTQYF
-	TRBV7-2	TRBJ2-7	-	CASSLGGQGRYEQYF
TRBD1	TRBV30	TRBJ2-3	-	CAWSRGQGSDTQYF
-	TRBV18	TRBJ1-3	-	CASSLSQGSGNTIYF
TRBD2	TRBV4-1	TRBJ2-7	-	CASSQNSVPGLAGAYEQYF
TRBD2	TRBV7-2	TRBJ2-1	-	CASSPRGRTSVNQNEQFF
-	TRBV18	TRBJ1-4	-	CASSPRTPQGEKLFF
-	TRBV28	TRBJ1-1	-	CASSLGGREAFF
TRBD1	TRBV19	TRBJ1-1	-	CASSMYGTANTEAFF
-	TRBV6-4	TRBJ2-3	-	CASSEGRDTDTQYF
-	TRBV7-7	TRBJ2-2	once	CASSSQGHTGELFF
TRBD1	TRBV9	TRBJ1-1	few	CASSVALDRVAEAFF
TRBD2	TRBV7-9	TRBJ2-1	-	CASSFPLAGGSNEQFF
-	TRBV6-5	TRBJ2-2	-	CASSYGGAYTGELFF
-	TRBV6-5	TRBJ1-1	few	CASRRNFNTEAFF
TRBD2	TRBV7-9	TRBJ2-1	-	CASSLGASGSLSSYNEQFF
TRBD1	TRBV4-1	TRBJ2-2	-	CASSHRQGEIGTGELFF
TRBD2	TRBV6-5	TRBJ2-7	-	CASSTGPGGYYEQYF
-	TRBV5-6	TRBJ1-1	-	CASSMIPRGMNTEAFF
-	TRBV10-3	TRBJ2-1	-	CAISKEAESYNEQFF
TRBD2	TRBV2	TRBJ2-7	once	CASSLSGYSYEQYF
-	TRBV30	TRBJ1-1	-	CAWSIDTEAFF
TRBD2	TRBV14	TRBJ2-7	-	CASSQLGLAGNSYEQYF
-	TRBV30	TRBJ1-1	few	CAWRDQGKGTEAFF
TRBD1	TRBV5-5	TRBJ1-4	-	CASSLVRTGTEKLFF
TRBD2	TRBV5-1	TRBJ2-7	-	CASSFLAGGANYEQYF
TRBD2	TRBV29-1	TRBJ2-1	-	CSVRGELAGPNEQFF
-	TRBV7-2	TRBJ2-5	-	CASSLVVAVEETQYF
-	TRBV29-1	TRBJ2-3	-	CSVHRGLTDTQYF
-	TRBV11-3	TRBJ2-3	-	CASSFIPARSTDTQYF
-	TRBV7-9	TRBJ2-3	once	CASSLPPGNTQYF
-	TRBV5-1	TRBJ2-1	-	CASSRRESHNEQFF
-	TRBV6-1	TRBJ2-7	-	CASSPQRGVWNEQYF